The 30 T cell receptor beta chains reported below all come from one sample, sequenced in a study of T cells after yellow fever vaccination. TCRdb recomputed calls from the 5' RACE reads with MiXCR, one row per CDR3 protein. The sample has fewer than 400,000 distinct CDR3 sequences; 6.2% are singletons. Sample: PBMCs, taken 5 days after the yellow fever booster vaccination. Receptors originate from a man aged 25-45 years who received the YFV17D yellow fever vaccine.

This clonotype was seen a few times. Since no conserved phenylalanine or tryptophan closes the CDR3, a read error is the likely cause. The DNA is omitted, as the CDR3 cannot be located on it reliably, and the CDR3 follows TCRdb's listing. The chain recombines TRBV10-3 with TRBJ2-7; the table names TRBD2, a call not compared with the DNA. From its first to its last residue, the CDR3 has 12 amino acids. CDR1 is ENHRY and CDR2 is SYGVKD in the germline V gene. Here the CDR3 reads CAIRAGLADIYL.

The V and J genes are TRBV30 and TRBJ2-7, with D tentatively TRBD1 or TRBD2 (5 bases each). Germline CDR1 is GTSNPN and CDR2 is SVGIG (reference sequence). Trimming took off 6 bases at V and 3 bases at J, with 21 bases between the two ends. CDR3 length: 15 residues. The CDR3 here is CACPKTPGTGYEQYF. CDR3 sequence (DNA): TGTGCCTGCCCCAAGACTCCCGGGACCGGCTACGAGCAGTACTTC.

The chain combines TRBV19 with TRBJ2-1; D not certain. Germline assignment: CDR1 LNHDA and CDR2 SQIVND (reference sequence). This CDR3 is 11 amino acids long. With 1 base removed from V and 8 bases from J, the gap between germline ends came to 3 bases. Written as DNA, the CDR3 is TGTGCCAGTAGTATAGGCGATGAGCAGTTCTTC. This translates into CASSIGDEQFF.

The V gene is TRBV11-2, the J gene TRBJ2-3; 12 nucleotides line up with TRBD2. This CDR3 spans 18 amino acids. Looked up from germline, CDR1 is SGHAT and CDR2 is FQNNGV. The J segment lost 3 bases and the V segment lost 2 bases, leaving 9 bases of the junction unmatched. The CDR3 loop reads CASSLLTSGRSGTDTQYF. CDR3 DNA sequence: TGTGCCAGCAGCTTACTCACTAGCGGGAGGTCGGGTACAGATACGCAGTATTTT.

A few counts support this clonotype. This chain links TRBV29-1 with TRBJ2-2, with TRBD1 as a possible D gene (6 bases). V was shortened by 0 bases and J by 0 bases, with 11 bases between the two germline ends. CDR1 is SQVTM, CDR2 ANQGSEA, per germline. The CDR3 consists of 16 residues. The CDR3 spells CSVEDRQGSNTGELFF. In nucleotides, the CDR3 is TGCAGCGTTGAAGATCGGCAGGGGTCGAACACCGGGGAGCTGTTTTTT.

In its sample, this clonotype was seen a few times. The CDR3 coding sequence is TGCAGTGCTAGGGAGGGGCTAGGGTGGGACGCTGGGGAGGCCCAGCATTTT. Its translation: CSAREGLGWDAGEAQHF. The J gene is TRBJ1-5, the V gene TRBV20-1, with D tentatively TRBD1 (5 bases). Trimming took off 3 bases at V and 11 bases at J, with 29 bases between the two ends. Germline assignment: CDR1 DFQATT and CDR2 SNEGSKA (reference sequence). This CDR3 is built from 17 residues.

This clonotype was counted between two and nine times. The chain is built from TRBV20-1 and TRBJ2-7, with D tentatively TRBD2 (5 bases). Deletions cut 3 bases from V and 3 bases from J, with 9 bases between. The CDR3 loop spans 12 amino acids. The germline gives CDR1 DFQATT, CDR2 SNEGSKA (reference sequence). CDR3 region: CSASRDVYEQYF. The DNA for the CDR3 is TGCAGTGCTAGCCGGGATGTCTACGAGCAGTACTTC.

The rearrangement joins TRBV5-1 to TRBJ2-5, with 9 bases identical to TRBD1. The V and J ends lost 3 bases and 5 bases, in that order; junction bases with no gene match: 2. The V gene's germline CDR1 is SGHRS and CDR2 YFSETQ. The CDR3 has 13 amino acids. As DNA, the CDR3 is TGCGCCAGCAGCTCACAGGGGGCGGAGACCCAGTACTTC. It encodes CASSSQGAETQYF.

This clonotype was counted only a few times. The DNA is left out, because the CDR3 cannot be placed on it with certainty; the CDR3 is given as TCRdb lists it. The chain uses TRBV7-2 and TRBJ2-7; no check of the table's D call, TRBD1, against the DNA was made. CDR1 is SGHTA, CDR2 FQGNSA, per germline. The CDR3 comprises 13 residues, both ends counted. The CDR3 protein is CASSFGAGREQYF.

This clonotype was counted at least ten times. The chain uses TRBV10-1 and TRBJ2-3; 11 bases fit TRBD2. V lost 2 bases to trimming and J lost 4 bases; unmatched junction nucleotides: 2. The V gene's germline CDR1 is WNHNN and CDR2 SYGVQD (reference sequence). The CDR3 spans 15 residues. The CDR3 reads CASSELAGGADTQYF. DNA for the CDR3: TGCGCCAGCAGTGAGCTAGCGGGAGGCGCAGATACGCAGTATTTT.

The sample holds many counts of this clonotype. CDR3 nucleotides: TGTGCCAGCACGTGGGGGCGACTAGCAGAAAACATTCAGTACTTC. This encodes CASTWGRLAENIQYF. This rearrangement joins TRBV2 to TRBJ2-4; weak D call: TRBD2 (7 bases). Germline lookup yields CDR1 SNHLY and CDR2 FYNNEI. V gave up 7 bases and J gave up 5 bases, with 18 bases separating them. This CDR3 has 15 residues. Full variable domain (missing parts from reference TRBV2 and TRBJ2-4): EPEVTQTPSHQVTQMGQEVILRCVPISNHLYFYWYRQILGQKVEFLVSFYNNEISEKSEIFDDQFSVERPDGSNFTLKIRSTKLEDSAMYFCASTWGRLAENIQYFGAGTRLSVL.

This clonotype has more than one count but fewer than ten. This chain links TRBV7-2 with TRBJ2-2; D perhaps matches TRBD2 (6 bases). The CDR3 totals 15 residues. The germline V gene encodes CDR1 SGHTA and CDR2 FQGNSA. V lost 2 bases, J lost 1 base, and 8 bases lay in between. The CDR3 bases are TGTGCCAGCAGCTTACGGCGGGGGAACACCGGGGAGCTGTTTTTT. Protein: CASSLRRGNTGELFF.

The V gene is TRBV5-5, the J gene TRBJ2-5; possibly TRBD2 for D (5 bases). Germline V gene lookup returns CDR1 SGHKS and CDR2 YYEKEE (reference sequence). The CDR3 is 15 residues long. The ends were cut back, 2 bases at V and 6 bases at J, with 17 bases in the middle. The CDR3 region is CASSFGGLVDKTQYF. CDR3 bases: TGTGCCAGCAGCTTTGGCGGGTTAGTTGACAAGACCCAGTACTTC.

This clonotype was counted a few times. V is TRBV4-3 and J is TRBJ2-4; D is possibly TRBD1 (6 bases). Germline CDR1 LGHNA, CDR2 YSLEER. V was clipped by 3 bases and J by 5 bases, with 8 bases between them. The CDR3 sequence is 13 residues long. CDR3 sequence (DNA): TGCGCCAGCAGCCAGCCAGGGGAAAACATTCAGTACTTC. It yields the protein CASSQPGENIQYF.

The rearrangement links TRBV20-1 to TRBJ1-1, with 11 positions matching TRBD1. Per the germline V gene, CDR1 is DFQATT and CDR2 is SNEGSKA (reference sequence). This CDR3 is built from 13 residues. CDR3 sequence (DNA): TGCAGGGGGGACAGGGGGTATATCGCTGAAGCTTTCTTT. This sequence encodes CRGDRGYIAEAFF.

This sequence joins TRBV4-3 and TRBJ1-6; maybe TRBD1 (5 bases). The length of the CDR3 is 16 residues. Trimming stripped 1 base from V and 9 bases from J, with 16 bases between. Germline V lookup: CDR1 LGHNA, CDR2 YSLEER. DNA for the CDR3: TGCGCCAGCAGCCAAGTGAGAACGGGGGAGGGTTCACCCCTCCACTTT. Amino acids: CASSQVRTGEGSPLHF.

This clonotype was recorded a few times. CDR3 sequence: CASSPLGKVNTEAFF. CDR3 bases: TGTGCCAGCAGCCCGCTGGGGAAGGTGAACACTGAAGCTTTCTTT. This chain links TRBV11-1 with TRBJ1-1; D call uncertain. Deletions cut 5 bases from V and 0 bases from J, with 13 bases between. This CDR3 is built from 15 residues. CDR1 is SGHAT and CDR2 is FQDESV in the germline V gene (reference sequence).

This clonotype was counted a few times. V is TRBV12-3 or TRBV12-4 and J is TRBJ2-7; 12 nucleotides line up with TRBD1. The V segment lost 3 bases and the J segment 4 bases; nucleotides outside the gene matches: 4. The CDR3 covers 15 residues. CDR3 sequence: CASSFGGQGAYEQYF. The DNA of the CDR3 is TGTGCCAGCAGTTTTGGGGGACAGGGGGCTTACGAGCAGTACTTC.

This clonotype was recorded at least ten times. In DNA form, the CDR3 reads TGTGCCAGCAGTGTTGGTATGGCGGGAGGGAACATTCAGTACTTC. As protein: CASSVGMAGGNIQYF. The J gene is TRBJ2-4, the V gene TRBV6-1, with 9 bases aligning to TRBD2. Germline values: CDR1 MNHNS, CDR2 SASEGT. The CDR3 runs to 15 residues. V trimming: 4 bases; J trimming: 7 bases; junction bases outside the gene matches: 8.

The sample holds a few counts of this clonotype. The rearrangement joins TRBV6-1 to TRBJ2-1; D is unresolved. CDR1 and CDR2 (germline): MNHNS, SASEGT. The V end lost 7 bases, the J end lost 8 bases, and 12 bases lay between the germline ends. The CDR3 length is 12 residues. DNA of the CDR3: TGTGCCAGCAAATTGATGGGATATGAGCAGTTCTTC. It codes for CASKLMGYEQFF.

This clonotype was detected ten times or more. This rearrangement joins TRBV2 to TRBJ1-5, with D perhaps matching TRBD1 (6 bases). The V end lost 4 bases, the J end lost 5 bases, and 12 bases lay between the germline ends. The CDR3 is 14 residues long. Per the germline V gene, CDR1 is SNHLY and CDR2 is FYNNEI. The CDR3, as DNA: TGTGCCAGCAGTGCTGTAAACAGGGATCAGCCCCAGCATTTT. As protein: CASSAVNRDQPQHF.

This clonotype was observed a few times. The J gene is TRBJ2-7, the V gene TRBV11-2; D is possibly TRBD2 (5 bases). Germline V gene data show CDR1 as SGHAT and CDR2 as FQNNGV. This CDR3 contains 13 residues. Trimming cost V 2 bases and J 6 bases, with 11 bases left between them. This CDR3 reads CASSLSGAVEQYF. In nucleotides, the CDR3 is TGTGCCAGCAGCTTATCAGGAGCGGTCGAGCAGTACTTC.

There are a few counts of this clonotype. V and J are TRBV20-1 and TRBJ2-7; 9 bases match TRBD1. The V gene's germline CDR1 is DFQATT and CDR2 SNEGSKA (reference sequence). This CDR3 comprises 13 residues. The trim removed 6 bases at V and 2 bases at J, leaving 5 bases unmatched. The CDR3 reads CSATGTGTYEQYF. CDR3 nucleotides: TGCAGTGCAACCGGGACAGGGACCTACGAGCAGTACTTC.

This chain links TRBV3-1 with TRBJ2-1; TRBD2 aligns across 11 bases. The germline CDR1 and CDR2 sequences are LGHDT and YNNKEL (reference sequence). The CDR3 runs 16 residues. V gave up 5 bases and J gave up 6 bases; unmatched junction bases: 9. The CDR3 region is CASSATPSGRLNEQFF. The CDR3 nucleotides are TGTGCCAGCAGCGCTACTCCTAGCGGGAGGCTCAATGAGCAGTTCTTC.

In its sample, this clonotype was seen a few times. This sequence joins TRBV14 and TRBJ2-4; D is unclear. Germline loops: CDR1 SGHDN, CDR2 FVKESK. CDR3 size: 16 residues. The V and J ends lost 5 bases and 2 bases respectively, with 16 bases between them. CDR3 sequence (DNA): TGTGCCAGCAGCGCAACGATATCTGGTACCAAAAACATTCAGTACTTC. Protein product: CASSATISGTKNIQYF.

This clonotype was seen at least ten times. The chain joins TRBV7-6 to TRBJ2-2; 13 positions agree with TRBD2. Germline CDR1 and CDR2: SGHVS and FNYEAQ. This CDR3 comprises 19 residues. J lost 7 bases, V lost 6 bases, and 17 bases had no gene match. CDR3 bases: TGTGCCAGCAGTGTCGTACCCGGGACTAGCGGGACAGTAATCGGGGAGCTGTTTTTT. Residues: CASSVVPGTSGTVIGELFF.

This clonotype was counted many times. The genes are TRBV7-2 and TRBJ1-4, with 11 positions matching TRBD1. V was clipped by 3 bases and J by 3 bases; unmatched bases: 6. Germline loops: CDR1 SGHTA, CDR2 FQGNSA. This CDR3 region has 17 residues. The CDR3 region is CASSFLGTGGPNEKLFF. In DNA form, the CDR3 reads TGTGCCAGCAGCTTCCTAGGGACAGGGGGACCTAATGAAAAACTGTTTTTT.

This clonotype was detected a few times. The chain uses TRBV6-1 and TRBJ2-2; either TRBD1 or TRBD2 may fit D (5 bases each). Trimming left V 8 bases short and J 2 bases short, with 15 bases between. The CDR3 loop spans 15 amino acids. In germline, CDR1 is MNHNS, CDR2 SASEGT. CDR3 sequence (DNA): TGTGCCAGCTATTGGGGTGGGGGAAACACCGGGGAGCTGTTTTTT. Translating gives CASYWGGGNTGELFF.

The rearrangement links TRBV7-9 to TRBJ2-7; 9 bases align to TRBD2. The CDR3 totals 14 residues. The trim removed 3 bases at V and 5 bases at J, leaving 5 bases unmatched. Germline V gives CDR1 SEHNR, CDR2 FQNEAQ (reference sequence). The CDR3 bases are TGTGCCAGCAGCTTGGGGACTAGCTCTCACGAGCAGTACTTC. It yields the protein CASSLGTSSHEQYF. The full variable domain, in which reference TRBV7-9 and TRBJ2-7 provide the parts outside the CDR3, is DTGVSQNPRHKITKRGQNVTFRCDPISEHNRLYWYRQTLGQGPEFLTYFQNEAQLEKSRLLSDRFSAERPKGSFSTLEIQRTEQGDSAMYLCASSLGTSSHEQYFGPGTRLTVT.

Only a few counts were recorded for this clonotype. The chain joins TRBV29-1 to TRBJ1-1; 9 positions agree with TRBD1. Trimming removed 1 base from V and 11 bases from J; junction bases left unmatched: 8. Looked up from germline, CDR1 is SQVTM and CDR2 is ANQGSEA. There are 13 residues in the CDR3. Here the CDR3 DNA reads TGCAGCGTTGAAGTCACAGGGGGCTCGGATGCTTTCTTT. Protein sequence: CSVEVTGGSDAFF.